This T cell receptor beta chain was sequenced during a study of PD-L1 blockade in urothelial cancer. Whole-study context: Blood drawn 3 weeks (second dose) and 6 weeks after treatment start was analyzed.

Profiled with immunoSEQ multiplex PCR; TCRdb holds only in-frame clones, not every one. This sample has roughly 30,000 clones, with over 75% found just once. Deletions cut 0 bases from V and 2 bases from J, with 8 bases between. The CDR3 is made up of 15 amino acids. Germline V lookup: CDR1 SGHRS, CDR2 YFSETQ. Time point in this sample: pretreatment peripheral blood. This clone was counted only a few times. This TCR was recovered from a man aged 60-69 years with urothelial cancer. The sequences come from PBMCs, collected around atezolizumab (anti-PD-L1) treatment. The chain couples TRBV5-1 to TRBJ2-2, with D hard to call. The CDR3 bases are TGCGCCAGCAGCTTGGACAGAGTCAACACCGGGGAGCTGTTTTTT. Its protein product is CASSLDRVNTGELFF.